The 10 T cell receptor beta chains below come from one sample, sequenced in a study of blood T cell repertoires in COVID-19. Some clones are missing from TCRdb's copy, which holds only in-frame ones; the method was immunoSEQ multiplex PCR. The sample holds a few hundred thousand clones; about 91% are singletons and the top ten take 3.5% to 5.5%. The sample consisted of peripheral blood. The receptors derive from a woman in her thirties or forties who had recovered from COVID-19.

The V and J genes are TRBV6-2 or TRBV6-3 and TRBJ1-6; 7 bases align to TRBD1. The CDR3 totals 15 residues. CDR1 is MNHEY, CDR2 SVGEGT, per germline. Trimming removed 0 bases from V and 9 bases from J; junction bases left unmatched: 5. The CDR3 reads CASSYSTGSGSPLHF. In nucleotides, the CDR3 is TGTGCCAGCAGTTACTCGACAGGGAGCGGTTCACCCCTCCACTTT.

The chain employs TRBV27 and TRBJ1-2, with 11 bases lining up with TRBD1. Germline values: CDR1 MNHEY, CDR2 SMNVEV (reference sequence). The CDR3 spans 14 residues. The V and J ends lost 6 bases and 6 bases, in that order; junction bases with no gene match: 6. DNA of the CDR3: TGTGCCAGCAGGTGGACAGGGGGCGCGGATGGCTACACCTTC. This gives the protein CASRWTGGADGYTF.

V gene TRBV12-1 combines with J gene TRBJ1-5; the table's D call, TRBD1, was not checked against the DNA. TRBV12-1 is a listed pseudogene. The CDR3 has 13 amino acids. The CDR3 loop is CASSPGTVQPQHF. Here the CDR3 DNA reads TGTGCCAGCAGCCCAGGGACAGTTCAGCCCCAGCATTTT.

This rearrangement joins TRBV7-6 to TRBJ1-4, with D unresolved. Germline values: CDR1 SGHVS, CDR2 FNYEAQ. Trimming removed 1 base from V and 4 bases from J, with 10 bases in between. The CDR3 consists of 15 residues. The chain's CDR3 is CASSLVFGFNEKLFF. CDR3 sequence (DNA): TGTGCCAGCAGCTTAGTATTCGGGTTTAATGAAAAACTGTTTTTT.

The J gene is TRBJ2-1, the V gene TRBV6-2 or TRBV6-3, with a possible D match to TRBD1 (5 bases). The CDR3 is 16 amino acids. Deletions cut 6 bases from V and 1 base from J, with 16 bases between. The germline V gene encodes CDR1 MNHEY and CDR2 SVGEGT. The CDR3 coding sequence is TGTGCCAGCAGCCTACTGGCAGGGAAGTCCTACAATGAGCAGTTCTTC. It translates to CASSLLAGKSYNEQFF.

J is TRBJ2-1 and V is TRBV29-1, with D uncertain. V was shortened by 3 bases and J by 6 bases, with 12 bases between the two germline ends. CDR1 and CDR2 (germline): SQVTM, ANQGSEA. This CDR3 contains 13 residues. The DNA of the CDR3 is TGCAGCGTTGACAGTTCGAAGATCAATGAGCAGTTCTTC. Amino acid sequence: CSVDSSKINEQFF.

The DNA of the CDR3 is TGTGCCAGCAGCGAGGACAGGAGCTCCTATAATTCACCCCTCCACTTT. It specifies CASSEDRSSYNSPLHF. The chain combines TRBV2 with TRBJ1-6; TRBD1 matches at 7 bases. The CDR3 consists of 16 residues. Germline values: CDR1 SNHLY, CDR2 FYNNEI. J lost 0 bases, V lost 6 bases, and 5 bases had no gene match.

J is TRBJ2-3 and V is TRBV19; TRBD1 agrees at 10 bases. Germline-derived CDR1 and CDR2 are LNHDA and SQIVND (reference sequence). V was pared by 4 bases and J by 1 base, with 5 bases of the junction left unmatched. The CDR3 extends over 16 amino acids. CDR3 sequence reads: CASSTEGQGGTDTQYF. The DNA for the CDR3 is TGTGCCAGTAGTACCGAAGGACAGGGGGGCACAGATACGCAGTATTTT. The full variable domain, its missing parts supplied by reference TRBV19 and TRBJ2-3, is DGGITQSPKYLFRKEGQNVTLSCEQNLNHDAMYWYRQDPGQGLRLIYYSQIVNDFQKGDIAEGYSVSREKKESFPLTVTSAQKNPTAFYLCASSTEGQGGTDTQYFGPGTRLTVL.

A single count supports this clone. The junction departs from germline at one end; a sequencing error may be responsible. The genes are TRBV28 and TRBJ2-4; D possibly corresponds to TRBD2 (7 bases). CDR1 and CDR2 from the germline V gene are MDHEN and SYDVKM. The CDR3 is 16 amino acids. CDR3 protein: CASIGGGLLAKNIQYF. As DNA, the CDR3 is TGTGCCAGCATCGGCGGGGGCCTTTTAGCCAAAAACATTCAGTACTTT.

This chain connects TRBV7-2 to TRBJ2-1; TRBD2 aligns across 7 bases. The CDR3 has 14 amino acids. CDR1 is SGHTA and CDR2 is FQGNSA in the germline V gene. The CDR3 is CAATGRETYNEQFF. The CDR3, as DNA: TGTGCAGCAACTGGGCGGGAGACCTACAATGAGCAGTTCTTC.